This T cell receptor beta chain was found in a study of vaccination effects on CD4 cells after COVID-19. For the study at large: Each participant received a vaccine that was either BNT162b2 or mRNA-1273, given as two doses.

Repertoires were generated with immunoSEQ multiplex PCR, while TCRdb's copy carries only in-frame clones and drops some. The sample contains 30,000 or so clones, under 85% of which appear only once. Antigen-specific CD4+ T cells were expanded (with viral peptide pools) by the ViraFEST assay ahead of sequencing. The culture ran for roughly 10 days before CD4+ T cells were isolated. The individual was infected with SARS-CoV-2 between March and December 2020, as confirmed by PCR. Study-wide findings and caveats: The post-vaccine spike-reactive clones of convalescents showed a predominance of new vaccine-induced clones. Both infection-induced and vaccine-induced clones contracted markedly at late post-vaccination timepoints.

Comments on this clone: Its antigen remains unidentified.

The CDR3 totals 13 residues. Germline-derived CDR1 and CDR2 are SGHDT and YYEEEE. With 1 base removed from V and 5 bases from J, the gap between germline ends came to 9 bases. This specimen consisted of CD4+ T cells from PBMCs cultured with a peptide pool, obtained before COVID-19 vaccination. The chain employs TRBV5-6 and TRBJ2-5; perhaps TRBD1 as D (5 bases). The source is a human donor who had a prior SARS-CoV-2 infection. The DNA of the CDR3 is TGTGCCAGCAGCTTGCAGGGTTTGGAGACCCAGTACTTC. Translating gives CASSLQGLETQYF.